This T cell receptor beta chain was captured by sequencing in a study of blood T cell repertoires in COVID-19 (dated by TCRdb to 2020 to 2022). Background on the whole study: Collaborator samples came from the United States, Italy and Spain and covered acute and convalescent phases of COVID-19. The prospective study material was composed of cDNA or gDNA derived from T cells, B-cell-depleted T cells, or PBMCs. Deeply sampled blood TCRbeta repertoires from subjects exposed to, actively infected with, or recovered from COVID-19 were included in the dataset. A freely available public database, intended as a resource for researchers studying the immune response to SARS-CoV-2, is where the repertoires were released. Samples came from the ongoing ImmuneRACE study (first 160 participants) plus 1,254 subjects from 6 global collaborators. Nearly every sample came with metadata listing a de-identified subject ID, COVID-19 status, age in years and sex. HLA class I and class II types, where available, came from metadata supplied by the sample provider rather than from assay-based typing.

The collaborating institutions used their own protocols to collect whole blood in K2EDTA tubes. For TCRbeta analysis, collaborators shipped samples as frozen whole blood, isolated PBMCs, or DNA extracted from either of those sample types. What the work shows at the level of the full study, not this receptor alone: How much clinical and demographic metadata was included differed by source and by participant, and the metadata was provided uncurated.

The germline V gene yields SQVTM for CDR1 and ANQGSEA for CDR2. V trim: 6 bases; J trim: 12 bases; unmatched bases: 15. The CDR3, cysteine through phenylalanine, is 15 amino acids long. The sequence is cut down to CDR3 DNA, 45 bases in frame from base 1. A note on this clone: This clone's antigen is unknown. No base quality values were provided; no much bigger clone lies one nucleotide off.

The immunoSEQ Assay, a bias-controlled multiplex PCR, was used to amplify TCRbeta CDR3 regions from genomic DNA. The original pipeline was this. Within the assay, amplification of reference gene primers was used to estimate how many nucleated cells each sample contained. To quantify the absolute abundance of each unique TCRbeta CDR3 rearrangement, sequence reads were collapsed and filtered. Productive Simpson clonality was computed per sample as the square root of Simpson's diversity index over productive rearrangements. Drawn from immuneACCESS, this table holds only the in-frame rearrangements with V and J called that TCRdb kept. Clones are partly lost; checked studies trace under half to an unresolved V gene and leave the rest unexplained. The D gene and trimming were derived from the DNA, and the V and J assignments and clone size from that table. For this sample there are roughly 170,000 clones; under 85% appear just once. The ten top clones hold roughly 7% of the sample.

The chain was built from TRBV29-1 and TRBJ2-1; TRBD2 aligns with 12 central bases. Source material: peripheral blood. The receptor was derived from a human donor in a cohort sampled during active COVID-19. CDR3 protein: CSVPPSLAGGPGQFF. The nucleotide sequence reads TGCAGCGTCCCACCCTCGCTAGCGGGGGGGCCGGGGCAGTTCTTC.